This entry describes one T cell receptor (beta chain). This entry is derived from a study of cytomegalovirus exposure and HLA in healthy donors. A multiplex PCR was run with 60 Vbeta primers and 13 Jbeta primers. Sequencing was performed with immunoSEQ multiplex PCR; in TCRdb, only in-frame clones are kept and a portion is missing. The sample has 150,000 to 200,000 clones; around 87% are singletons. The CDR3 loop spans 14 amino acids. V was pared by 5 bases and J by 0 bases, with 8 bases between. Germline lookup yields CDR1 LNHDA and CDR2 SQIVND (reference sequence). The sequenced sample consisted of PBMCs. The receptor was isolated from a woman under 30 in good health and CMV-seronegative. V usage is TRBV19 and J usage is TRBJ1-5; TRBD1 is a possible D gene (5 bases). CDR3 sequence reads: CASSWGGSNQPQHF. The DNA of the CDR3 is TGTGCCAGTAGTTGGGGGGGTAGCAATCAGCCCCAGCATTTT.